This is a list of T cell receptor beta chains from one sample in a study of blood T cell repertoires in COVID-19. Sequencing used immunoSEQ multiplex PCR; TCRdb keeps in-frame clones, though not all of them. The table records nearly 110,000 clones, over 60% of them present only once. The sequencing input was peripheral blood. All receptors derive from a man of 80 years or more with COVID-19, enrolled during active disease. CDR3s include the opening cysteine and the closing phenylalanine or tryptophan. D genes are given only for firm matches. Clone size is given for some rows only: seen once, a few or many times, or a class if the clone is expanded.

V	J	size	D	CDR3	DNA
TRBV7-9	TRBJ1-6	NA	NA	CASSHNRQSSYNSPLHF	TGTGCCAGCAGCCATAACAGGCAGAGCTCCTATAATTCACCCCTCCACTTT
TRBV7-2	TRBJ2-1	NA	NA	CASSLGQTSYNEQFF	TGTGCCAGCAGCTTAGGACAGACGAGCTACAATGAGCAGTTCTTC
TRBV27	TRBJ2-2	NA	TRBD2	CASSLGLAGETGELFF	TGTGCCAGCAGTTTGGGGCTAGCGGGTGAAACCGGGGAGCTGTTTTTT
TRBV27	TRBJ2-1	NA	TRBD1	CASSHAGTGKYNEQFF	TGTGCCAGCAGCCATGCCGGGACAGGGAAGTACAATGAGCAGTTCTTC
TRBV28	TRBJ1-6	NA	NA	CASSANRGQFNSPLHF	TGTGCCAGCAGTGCGAATCGGGGTCAGTTTAATTCACCCCTCCACTTT
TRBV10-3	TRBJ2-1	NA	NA	CASNRAPGDEQFF	TGTGCCAGCAACAGGGCCCCTGGTGATGAGCAGTTCTTC
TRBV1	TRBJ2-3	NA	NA	CTSSHLGCTDTQYF	TGCACCAGCAGCCACCTCGGGTGCACAGATACGCAGTATTTT
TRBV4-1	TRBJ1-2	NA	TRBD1	CASSRPTGGVNYGYTF	TGCGCCAGCAGCCGACCGACAGGGGGCGTTAACTATGGCTACACCTTC
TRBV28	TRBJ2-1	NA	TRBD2	CASRPAGGNEQFF	TGTGCCAGCAGACCGGCGGGAGGGAATGAGCAGTTCTTC
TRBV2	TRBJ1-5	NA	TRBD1	CASIPDRGGGQPQHF	TGTGCCAGCATCCCGGACAGGGGAGGAGGTCAGCCCCAGCATTTT
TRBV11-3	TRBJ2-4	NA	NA	CASSYNRKAKNIQYF	TGTGCCAGCAGCTACAACAGGAAAGCCAAAAACATTCAGTACTTC
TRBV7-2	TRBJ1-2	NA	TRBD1	CASSEQGARAYTF	TGTGCCAGCAGCGAACAGGGGGCGAGGGCCTACACCTTC
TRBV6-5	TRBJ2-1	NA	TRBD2	CASRLGLAGGGLFF	TGTGCCAGCAGGCTGGGACTAGCGGGAGGGGGTCTGTTCTTC
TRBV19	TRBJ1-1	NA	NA	CASSMRNTEAFF	TGTGCCAGTAGTATGAGAAACACTGAAGCTTTCTTT
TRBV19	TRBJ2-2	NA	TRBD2	CASTLAGEFTPNTGELFF	TGTGCCAGTACCCTAGCGGGAGAATTTACCCCAAACACCGGGGAGCTGTTTTTT
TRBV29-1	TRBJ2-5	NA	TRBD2	CSATWAGGPKGTQYF	TGCAGCGCCACGTGGGCGGGAGGGCCCAAAGGGACCCAGTACTTC
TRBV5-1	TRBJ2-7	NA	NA	CASSPTTASTYEQYF	TGCGCCAGCAGCCCAACGACAGCGTCAACCTACGAGCAGTACTTC
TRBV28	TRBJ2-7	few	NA	CATTGSYEQYF	TGTGCCACCACCGGTTCGTACGAGCAGTACTTC
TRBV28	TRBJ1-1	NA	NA	CASSSTTNQNTEAFF	TGTGCCAGCAGTTCCACCACAAACCAGAACACTGAAGCTTTCTTT
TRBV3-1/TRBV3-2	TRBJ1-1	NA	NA	CASSQDARVNTEAFF	TGTGCCAGCAGCCAAGATGCCAGGGTGAACACTGAAGCTTTCTTT
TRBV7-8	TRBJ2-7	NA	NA	CASSLAPGVYEQYF	TGTGCCAGCAGCTTAGCGCCCGGGGTCTACGAGCAGTACTTC
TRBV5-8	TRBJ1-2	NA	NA	CASSGRTTNYGYTF	TGTGCCAGCAGCGGGCGGACTACTAACTATGGCTACACCTTC
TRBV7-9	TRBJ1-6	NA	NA	CASSLGAGSSSYNSPLHF	TGTGCCAGCAGCTTAGGGGCAGGATCGAGCTCCTATAATTCACCCCTCCACTTT
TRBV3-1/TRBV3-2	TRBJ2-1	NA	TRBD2	CASSQGSGTGGNEQFF	TGTGCCAGCAGCCAAGGAAGCGGGACGGGGGGCAATGAGCAGTTCTTC
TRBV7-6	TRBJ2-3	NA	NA	CASSLGGGIGSDTQYF	TGTGCCAGCAGCTTAGGGGGCGGGATAGGGTCAGATACGCAGTATTTT
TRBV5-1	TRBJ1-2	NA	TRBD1	CASSPEGATGYTF	TGCGCCAGCAGCCCGGAGGGGGCCACAGGCTACACCTTC
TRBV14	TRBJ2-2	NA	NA	CASSQVLGGTGELFF	TGTGCCAGCAGCCAAGTCTTGGGGGGAACCGGGGAGCTGTTTTTT
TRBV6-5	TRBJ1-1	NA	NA	CASSHLAHTEAFF	TGTGCCAGCAGCCACTTAGCGCACACTGAAGCTTTCTTT
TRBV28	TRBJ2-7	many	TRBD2	CATTPIAGGYEQYF	TGTGCCACCACTCCAATAGCGGGAGGCTACGAGCAGTACTTC
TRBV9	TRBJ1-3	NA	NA	CASSSTGSGNTIYF	TGTGCCAGCAGTTCAACAGGGTCTGGAAACACCATATATTTT
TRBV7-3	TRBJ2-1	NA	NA	CASSSTGPEQFF	TGTGCCAGCAGCTCGACAGGACCCGAGCAGTTCTTC
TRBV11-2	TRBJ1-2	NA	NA	CASSPREQGHGYTF	TGTGCCAGCAGCCCCCGGGAGCAGGGTCATGGCTACACCTTC
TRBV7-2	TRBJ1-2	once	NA	CASSGGGANYGYTF	TGTGCCAGCAGCGGGGGGGGTGCGAACTATGGCTACACCTTC
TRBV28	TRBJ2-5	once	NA	CASSLGRKETQYF	TGTGCCAGCAGTTTAGGGAGGAAAGAGACCCAGTACTTC
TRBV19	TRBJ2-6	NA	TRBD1	CASSTLGQGLLSGANVLTF	TGTGCCAGTAGTACCCTAGGACAGGGGCTTCTCTCTGGGGCCAACGTCCTGACTTTC
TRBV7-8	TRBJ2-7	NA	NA	CASSLGEAYEQYF	TGTGCCAGCAGCTTAGGGGAGGCCTACGAGCAGTACTTC
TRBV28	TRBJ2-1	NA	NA	CASSTADRFSYNEQFF	TGTGCCAGCAGCACGGCGGATCGCTTCTCCTACAATGAGCAGTTCTTC
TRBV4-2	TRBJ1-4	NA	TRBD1	CASSQGTAKEKLFF	TGTGCCAGCAGTCAGGGGACAGCAAAGGAAAAACTGTTTTTT
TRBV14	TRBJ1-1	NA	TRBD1	CASSQEEKGAATEAFF	TGTGCCAGCAGCCAAGAGGAGAAGGGGGCGGCCACTGAAGCTTTCTTT
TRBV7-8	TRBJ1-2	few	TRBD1	CASSLGTGSAYGYTF	TGTGCCAGCAGCTTAGGGACAGGGAGCGCTTATGGCTACACCTTC
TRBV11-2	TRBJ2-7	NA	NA	CASTTSTGRDEQYF	TGTGCCAGCACCACCTCAACAGGGCGCGACGAGCAGTACTTC
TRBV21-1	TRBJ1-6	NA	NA	CASPPGVSYNSPLHF	TGTGCCAGCCCCCCAGGGGTCTCCTATAATTCACCCCTCCACTTT
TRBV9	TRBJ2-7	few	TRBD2	CASSARLAGASEQYF	TGTGCCAGCAGCGCAAGACTAGCGGGAGCTAGCGAGCAGTACTTC
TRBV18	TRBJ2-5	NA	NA	CASAVQGLETQYF	TGTGCCAGCGCCGTTCAGGGACTAGAGACCCAGTACTTC
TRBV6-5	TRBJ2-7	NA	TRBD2	CASSTQAGLPYEQYF	TGTGCCAGCAGTACTCAAGCGGGACTACCGTACGAGCAGTACTTC
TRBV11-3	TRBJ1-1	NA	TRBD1	CASSLDRVTEAFF	TGTGCCAGCAGCCTTGACAGGGTTACTGAAGCTTTCTTT
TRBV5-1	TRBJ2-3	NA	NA	CASSASRDTLPDTQYF	TGCGCCAGCAGCGCCTCCCGGGACACCCTCCCAGATACGCAGTATTTT
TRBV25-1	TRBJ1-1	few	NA	CASSDGGRNTEAFF	TGTGCCAGCAGTGACGGGGGGAGAAACACTGAAGCTTTCTTT
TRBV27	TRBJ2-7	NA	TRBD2	CASSPQLAGGGEQYF	TGTGCCAGCAGTCCCCAACTAGCGGGAGGAGGGGAGCAGTACTTC
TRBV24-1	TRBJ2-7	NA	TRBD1	CATSNPGTGYDEQYF	TGTGCCACCAGTAACCCCGGGACAGGGTACGACGAGCAGTACTTC
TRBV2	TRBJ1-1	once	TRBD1	CASAGQMNTEAFF	TGTGCCAGCGCGGGACAGATGAACACTGAAGCTTTCTTT
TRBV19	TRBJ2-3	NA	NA	CASSPGGADTQYF	TGTGCCAGTAGTCCCGGGGGTGCAGATACGCAGTATTTT
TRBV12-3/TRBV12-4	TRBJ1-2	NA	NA	CASSPDRRGYTF	TGTGCCAGCAGTCCGGACAGACGGGGCTACACCTTC
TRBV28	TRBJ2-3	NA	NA	CASSLFAGFKYF	TGTGCCAGCAGTTTATTTGCGGGATTTAAGTATTTT
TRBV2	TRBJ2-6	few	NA	CASLREAGANVLTF	TGTGCCAGCTTGAGAGAGGCTGGGGCCAACGTCCTGACTTTC
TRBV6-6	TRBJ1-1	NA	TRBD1	CASKAGGAYTEAFF	TGTGCCAGCAAGGCAGGGGGCGCATACACTGAAGCTTTCTTT
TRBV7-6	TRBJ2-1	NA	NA	CARAPSQGAEQFF	TGTGCAAGAGCACCGTCTCAAGGGGCTGAGCAGTTCTTC
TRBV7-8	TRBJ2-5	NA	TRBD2	CASSQLTGGYQETQYF	TGTGCCAGCAGCCAACTTACGGGAGGGTATCAAGAGACCCAGTACTTC
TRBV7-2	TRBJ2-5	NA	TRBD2	CASNYYGQRDQYF	TGTGCCAGCAACTACTACGGCCAGCGGGACCAGTACTTC
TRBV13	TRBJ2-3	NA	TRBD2	CASSMTSGSTDTQYF	TGTGCCAGCAGCATGACTAGCGGAAGCACAGATACGCAGTATTTT